The rows below give T cell receptor beta chains drawn from one sample of a study of shared T cell receptors in the human thymus. Data came from immunoSEQ multiplex PCR; TCRdb stores just in-frame clones and leaves some out. The profile shows hundreds of thousands of clones, roughly 90% of them singletons. These data also featured in a second study, about human thymus T cells.

The sample taken for sequencing was thymocytes. The receptors shown here come from a boy under three years old with a congenital heart defect. Each CDR3 is given with its conserved first and last residue. A D gene is named only where the DNA matches it firmly. Size values are once, few and many counts, or a class for expanded clones, and some rows have none.

TRBJ2-3 | . | few | TRBV6-6 | TGTGCCAGCAGTTACCGGTTCGCCAGCACAGATACGCAGTATTTT | CASSYRFASTDTQYF
TRBJ1-2 | . | . | TRBV20-1 | TGCAGTGCTAAGAGGGGGATGGGCTACACCTTC | CSAKRGMGYTF
TRBJ2-1 | . | . | TRBV6-1 | TGTGCCAGCAGTGCTTCGCAGGCGTACGTTAATGAGCAGTTCTTC | CASSASQAYVNEQFF
TRBJ2-1 | . | . | TRBV10-3 | TGTGCCATCAGTGAGTCGGTGGTTAGTCTCAATGAGCAGTTCTTC | CAISESVVSLNEQFF
TRBJ2-7 | TRBD1 | . | TRBV7-9 | TGTGCCAGCAGCTTAGTTGTGACAGGGGGCGGCGAGCAGTACTTC | CASSLVVTGGGEQYF
TRBJ2-2 | . | once | TRBV14 | TGTGCCAGCAGCAGAACCCCCAGGGGAAGAGGTTACACCGGGGAGCTGTTTTTT | CASSRTPRGRGYTGELFF
TRBJ2-7 | . | . | TRBV15 | TGTGCCACCACCAAAGGGGCCGGCGAGCAGTACTTC | CATTKGAGEQYF
TRBJ1-1 | . | . | TRBV13 | TGTGCCAGCAGCTTATGTCCAGATCTGAACACTGAAGCTTTCTTT | CASSLCPDLNTEAFF
TRBJ1-2 | . | . | TRBV5-1 | TGCGCCAGCAGCTTAAGGAAGTTTGAGGGATCGAACTATGGCTACACCTTC | CASSLRKFEGSNYGYTF
TRBJ2-3 | TRBD2 | . | TRBV7-6 | TGTGCCAGCAGCTCCCCGAGGGAGGGCCCAGTCGAGGGAAGAGATACGCAGTATTTT | CASSSPREGPVEGRDTQYF
TRBJ2-1 | TRBD2 | . | TRBV30 | TGTGCTGCTAGACTAGCGGGAGAAGTTGGTGAGCAGTTCTTC | CAARLAGEVGEQFF
TRBJ2-7 | TRBD2 | . | TRBV7-9 | TGTGCCAGCAGCTCGTGGCGGGAGTACGGCGAGCAGTACTTC | CASSSWREYGEQYF
TRBJ1-6 | . | . | TRBV5-4 | TGTGCCAGCAGCCCCTGGGCAGGGAACTATAATTCACCCCTCCACTTT | CASSPWAGNYNSPLHF
TRBJ1-1 | TRBD1 | . | TRBV9 | TGTGCCAGCAGCGCAGGACAGGTACCGAACACTGAAGCTTTCTTT | CASSAGQVPNTEAFF
TRBJ2-1 | . | . | TRBV6-6 | TGTGCCAGCAGTTACAGCGTCGGGAGCAATGAGCAGTTCTTC | CASSYSVGSNEQFF
TRBJ2-7 | TRBD1 | . | TRBV27 | TGTGCCAGCAGTTTGAGCGGGACAGGGGGGCCCGAGCAGTACTTC | CASSLSGTGGPEQYF
TRBJ2-7 | TRBD2 | . | TRBV7-9 | TGTGCCAGCAGCTTGGGAGGGGCCAAGGCCTACGAGCAGTACTTC | CASSLGGAKAYEQYF
TRBJ1-1 | TRBD1 | . | TRBV27 | TGTGCCAGCAGTTTTTCAGGGGGCTACAGCACTGAAGCTTTCTTT | CASSFSGGYSTEAFF
TRBJ2-7 | . | . | TRBV29-1 | TGCAGCGTTGAAAAGGGGCACTCCCTACTCAACGAGCAGTACTTC | CSVEKGHSLLNEQYF
TRBJ1-1 | TRBD1 | . | TRBV4-1 | TGCGCCAGCAGCCAAGTAGTGGACAGGGGGCGTAACACTGAAGCTTTCTTT | CASSQVVDRGRNTEAFF
TRBJ2-1 | TRBD2 | . | TRBV4-3 | TGCGCCAGCAGCCCACGGACTAGCGGGACAAGTGAGCAGTTCTTC | CASSPRTSGTSEQFF
TRBJ2-7 | . | . | TRBV12-5 | TGTGCTAGTGCCCCAGGCGGGGAAGGGACCCATCTATCCGAGCAGTACTTC | CASAPGGEGTHLSEQYF
TRBJ2-4 | . | once | TRBV4-2 | TGTGCCAGCAGCGAAACTAGGGCGGCCAAAAACATTCAGTACTTC | CASSETRAAKNIQYF
TRBJ2-3 | . | . | TRBV2 | TGTGCCAGCAGGAGAACGGGAGTGGCAGATACGCAGTATTTT | CASRRTGVADTQYF
TRBJ2-5 | . | . | TRBV7-9 | TGTGCCAGCAGCTTAGCGGTTGGGCAGGTCATAGAGACCCAGTACTTC | CASSLAVGQVIETQYF
TRBJ1-1 | TRBD1 | . | TRBV19 | TGTGCCAGCTGGGACAGGGGGAGGGCGACTGAAGCTTTCTTT | CASWDRGRATEAFF
TRBJ2-2 | . | . | TRBV27 | TGTGCCAGCAGAACATCGGACACGAACACCGGGGAGCTGTTTTTT | CASRTSDTNTGELFF
TRBJ2-5 | TRBD1 | . | TRBV5-1 | TGCGCCAGCAGCCCTGGACAGGGGAGGCAAGAGACCCAGTACTTC | CASSPGQGRQETQYF
TRBJ1-4 | TRBD1 | few | TRBV4-1 | TGCGCCAGCAGCCCCGACAGGGGTAATGAAAAACTGTTTTTT | CASSPDRGNEKLFF
TRBJ2-5 | TRBD1 | . | TRBV7-2 | TGTGCCAGCAGCTTCGGCGGGACAGGCCCCTGGGGGACCCAGTACTTC | CASSFGGTGPWGTQYF
TRBJ1-2 | TRBD1 | . | TRBV6-5 | TGTGCCAGCAGTTATCCGGTCGGGACAGGCGATTATGGCTACACCTTC | CASSYPVGTGDYGYTF
TRBJ2-1 | TRBD2 | . | TRBV7-7 | TGTGCTAGCAGCTTACTAGCGGGAGGCCCACGGGAGCAGTTCTTC | CASSLLAGGPREQFF
TRBJ2-1 | . | few | TRBV6-5 | TGTGCCAGCAGCCTACACCGGGACACCAATGAGCAGTTCTTC | CASSLHRDTNEQFF
TRBJ1-3 | . | . | TRBV4-3 | TGCGCCAGCAGCCAAGATCTATACGACGGACACTCTGGAAACACCATATATTTT | CASSQDLYDGHSGNTIYF
TRBJ2-2 | TRBD1 | . | TRBV27 | TGTGCCAGCAGTCCCCGGGACAGGGAAACCGGGGAGCTGTTTTTT | CASSPRDRETGELFF
TRBJ1-1 | . | . | TRBV30 | TGTGCCTGGATCGGTCCGGACACTGAAGCTTTCTTT | CAWIGPDTEAFF